Listed here are 27 T cell receptor beta chains from one sample, sequenced in a study of OX40 agonist ivuxolimab in advanced cancers. Repertoires were generated with immunoSEQ multiplex PCR, while TCRdb's copy carries only in-frame clones and drops some. The top ten hold 13% to 15% of the sample, which has about 66,000 clones, 91% seen once. The material was CD4+ or CD8+ T cells sorted from blood, obtained in a trial of the OX40 agonist ivuxolimab. These TCRs come from an adult with an advanced solid tumor such as melanoma, head and neck, liver or kidney cancer.

V is TRBV10-3 and J is TRBJ1-5; D not resolved. The CDR3 length is 15 residues. Trimming took off 3 bases at V and 0 bases at J, with 9 bases between the two ends. Looked up from germline, CDR1 is ENHRY and CDR2 is SYGVKD. The DNA of the CDR3 is TGTGCCATCAGTGAATTATCGGATAGCAATCAGCCCCAGCATTTT. It yields the protein CAISELSDSNQPQHF.

This chain joins TRBV11-3 and TRBJ2-3; D perhaps matches TRBD2 (5 bases). V was cut by 1 base and J by 3 bases, with 5 bases left in between. The CDR3 covers 13 residues. Germline CDR1 is SGHNT and CDR2 is YENEEA. CDR3 coding DNA: TGTGCCAGCAGCTTAGTAGCGACAGATACGCAGTATTTT. It yields the protein CASSLVATDTQYF.

The chain carries TRBV28 and TRBJ2-5, with TRBD2 identical over 14 bases. The CDR3 extends over 16 amino acids. Trimming removed 5 bases from V and 2 bases from J; junction bases left unmatched: 4. The V gene's germline CDR1 is MDHEN and CDR2 SYDVKM. The CDR3 region is CASSLGLAGGQETQYF. The CDR3 region has the DNA TGTGCCAGCAGTCTAGGACTAGCGGGAGGACAAGAGACCCAGTACTTC.

The rearrangement uses TRBV9 and TRBJ2-7, with 10 bases matching TRBD2. Germline V gene data show CDR1 as SGDLS and CDR2 as YYNGEE. The V segment lost 4 bases and the J segment 1 base; nucleotides outside the gene matches: 5. The CDR3 is 15 amino acids. The CDR3 DNA follows: TGTGCCAGCAGCACCCTAGCGGGAGCTTCCTACGAGCAGTACTTC. This sequence encodes CASSTLAGASYEQYF.

The chain has TRBV6-5 and TRBJ2-7; 8 bases map to TRBD2. The J segment lost 0 bases and the V segment lost 5 bases, leaving 6 bases of the junction unmatched. The CDR3 has 15 residues. The germline V gene encodes CDR1 MNHEY and CDR2 SVGAGI. Here the CDR3 reads CASSITSGGSYEQYF. The CDR3 DNA is TGTGCCAGCAGTATCACTAGCGGTGGCTCCTACGAGCAGTACTTC.

The rearrangement links TRBV29-1 to TRBJ2-5; D gene uncertain. The CDR3 totals 11 residues. CDR1 is SQVTM, CDR2 ANQGSEA, per germline. V was clipped by 3 bases and J by 4 bases, with 6 bases between them. The CDR3 DNA is TGCAGCGTTGATTGGGCAGAGACCCAGTACTTC. Its translation: CSVDWAETQYF.

V is TRBV7-2 and J is TRBJ2-5; TRBD2 matches at 12 bases. The CDR3 has 15 residues. With 6 bases clipped from V and 5 bases from J, the junction kept 7 bases outside the gene matches. Germline CDR1 is SGHTA and CDR2 is FQGNSA. The CDR3 sequence: CASRPTSGSGETQYF. CDR3 coding DNA: TGTGCCAGCAGGCCGACTAGCGGGAGTGGGGAGACCCAGTACTTC.

The chain has TRBV11-2 and TRBJ1-4; no definite D call. CDR1 SGHAT and CDR2 FQNNGV come from the germline V gene. The CDR3 is 14 amino acids. V lost 4 bases to trimming and J lost 5 bases, with 11 bases between them. The CDR3 loop reads CASSSSGRNEKLFF. The DNA for the CDR3 is TGTGCCAGCAGCTCAAGCGGGAGGAATGAAAAACTGTTTTTT.

The V gene is TRBV7-3, the J gene TRBJ2-3; TRBD1 matches at 9 bases. V gave up 1 base and J gave up 2 bases; unmatched junction bases: 4. The CDR3 extends over 16 amino acids. Germline assignment: CDR1 SGHTA and CDR2 FQGTGA. Here the CDR3 DNA reads TGTGCCAGCAGCTTAAAAGGGACAGGGTACACAGATACGCAGTATTTT. It translates to CASSLKGTGYTDTQYF. The complete variable domain, with remaining parts taken from reference TRBV7-3 and TRBJ2-3, reads GAGVSQTPSNKVTEKGKYVELRCDPISGHTALYWYRQSLGQGPEFLIYFQGTGAADDSGLPNDRFFAVRPEGSVSTLKIQRTERGDSAVYLCASSLKGTGYTDTQYFGPGTRLTVL.

V gene TRBV7-8 combines with J gene TRBJ1-1; D is unclear. Trimming shortened V by 0 bases and J by 1 base, and 6 bases separated the two germline ends. This CDR3 contains 14 residues. Germline V lookup: CDR1 SGHVS, CDR2 FQNEAQ. Here the CDR3 DNA reads TGTGCCAGCAGCTTAGCGGAAACGAACACTGAAGCTTTCTTT. This translates into CASSLAETNTEAFF.

The chain employs TRBV5-1 and TRBJ2-5; 8 bases are a match to TRBD2. V shed 2 bases, J shed 3 bases, and the junction held 0 bases outside the gene matches. This CDR3 is built from 13 residues. Germline lookup yields CDR1 SGHRS and CDR2 YFSETQ. The CDR3 sequence is CASSFGGEETQYF. CDR3 DNA sequence: TGCGCCAGCAGCTTCGGGGGGGAAGAGACCCAGTACTTC. Full variable domain (remainder filled in from reference TRBV5-1 and TRBJ2-5): KAGVTQTPRYLIKTRGQQVTLSCSPISGHRSVSWYQQTPGQGLQFLFEYFSETQRNKGNFPGRFSGRQFSNSRSEMNVSTLELGDSALYLCASSFGGEETQYFGPGTRLLVL.

This clone has only a few counts. CDR3 amino acids: CAWSRQAGASDTQYF. CDR3 nucleotide sequence: TGTGCCTGGAGTCGGCAAGCGGGAGCGTCAGATACGCAGTATTTT. This sequence joins TRBV30 and TRBJ2-3; 8 bases are shared with TRBD2. This CDR3 contains 15 residues. V lost 2 bases, J lost 4 bases, and 8 bases stayed unmatched. CDR1 is GTSNPN, CDR2 SVGIG, per germline (reference sequence). Together with reference TRBV30 and TRBJ2-3, the CDR3 gives the full variable domain: SQTIHQWPATLVQPVGSPLSLECTVEGTSNPNLYWYRQAAGRGLQLLFYSVGIGQISSEVPQNLSASRPQDRQFILSSKKLLLSDSGFYLCAWSRQAGASDTQYFGPGTRLTVL.

The chain couples TRBV7-2 to TRBJ2-1; no reliable D call. V gave up 2 bases and J gave up 7 bases, with 9 bases separating them. The CDR3 extends over 13 amino acids. Per the germline V gene, CDR1 is SGHTA and CDR2 is FQGNSA. The CDR3 region is CASSLKEWNEQFF. In nucleotides, the CDR3 is TGTGCCAGCAGCTTAAAGGAATGGAATGAGCAGTTCTTC.

The V call is TRBV28, the J call TRBJ2-7; D remains unclear. Between the trimmed V and J ends, which lost 7 bases and 4 bases, there was a span of 11 bases. There are 12 residues in the CDR3. Per germline, CDR1 MDHEN and CDR2 SYDVKM. For the CDR3, the DNA is TGTGCCAGCACCCCCGACGGTTACGAGCAGTACTTC. This codes for CASTPDGYEQYF.

The J gene is TRBJ2-5, the V gene TRBV5-1, with TRBD1 matching 9 bases. V shed 4 bases and J 12 bases; nucleotides not matched to a gene: 4. This CDR3 comprises 11 residues. CDR1 is SGHRS and CDR2 is YFSETQ in the germline V gene. The CDR3 loop reads CASSDRDREYF. CDR3 bases: TGCGCCAGCAGCGACCGGGACAGGGAGTACTTC.

The count of this clone is one. The CDR3 here is CASSPTRRDRGNEQYF. Written as DNA, the CDR3 is TGTGCCAGCAGCCCGACTAGACGGGACAGGGGCAACGAGCAGTACTTC. V usage is TRBV5-5 and J usage is TRBJ2-7, with 10 bases fitting TRBD1. The germline V gene encodes CDR1 SGHKS and CDR2 YYEKEE (reference sequence). The CDR3 is 16 amino acids. J gave up 5 bases and V 4 bases, and 12 bases lay outside the gene matches.

The rearrangement uses TRBV7-3 and TRBJ2-3; 10 nucleotides line up with TRBD1. The CDR3 runs to 16 residues. V was clipped by 5 bases and J by 1 base; unmatched bases: 6. Germline V gene lookup returns CDR1 SGHTA and CDR2 FQGTGA. CDR3 in DNA: TGTGCCAGCAGCGCGGGACAGGGGCTCGGCACAGATACGCAGTATTTT. Its protein is CASSAGQGLGTDTQYF.

The chain links TRBV6-1 to TRBJ1-4, with a tentative D call TRBD1 (6 bases). The CDR3 loop spans 15 amino acids. Trimming pared 7 bases from V and 5 bases from J, leaving 17 bases between. Per the germline V gene, CDR1 is MNHNS and CDR2 is SASEGT. The CDR3 reads CASNEGGTSNEKLFF. The CDR3 DNA sequence: TGTGCCAGCAACGAGGGGGGAACCTCGAATGAAAAACTGTTTTTT.

V and J are TRBV18 and TRBJ2-4; D may be TRBD1 or TRBD2 (5 bases each). Trimming stripped 8 bases from V and 6 bases from J, with 20 bases between. CDR1 and CDR2 from the germline V gene are KGHSH and LQKENI. There are 15 residues in the CDR3. The CDR3 spells CASTTTGTDGNIQYF. DNA for the CDR3: TGTGCCAGCACCACGACTGGGACGGATGGAAACATTCAGTACTTC.

The chain uses TRBV6-8 and TRBJ1-5; no firm D call. Germline V CDR1 and CDR2: MNHGY, SAAAGT. Trimming removed 3 bases at V and 1 base at J, with 7 bases between. The CDR3 consists of 14 residues. In DNA, the CDR3 is TGTGCCAGCAGTTATCTTCTGAGCAATCAGCCCCAGCATTTT. It yields the protein CASSYLLSNQPQHF.

This clone showed up just a few times. Here the CDR3 reads CASSQAPGEGQPQHF. The CDR3 nucleotides are TGCGCCAGCAGCCAAGCCCCAGGGGAAGGTCAGCCCCAGCATTTT. The chain has TRBV4-1 and TRBJ1-5, with D tentatively TRBD1 (6 bases). Germline-derived CDR1 and CDR2 are MGHRA and YSYEKL. V was shortened by 1 base and J by 6 bases, with 13 bases between the two germline ends. CDR3 length: 15 residues.

The chain couples TRBV30 to TRBJ1-1, with 7 bases aligning to TRBD1. Per the germline V gene, CDR1 is GTSNPN and CDR2 is SVGIG (reference sequence). The CDR3 is 13 amino acids. The V and J ends lost 7 bases and 4 bases, in that order; junction bases with no gene match: 9. Here the CDR3 reads CASTGVSSTEAFF. CDR3 DNA: TGTGCCTCCACAGGGGTTTCGAGCACTGAAGCTTTCTTT. The whole variable domain, remainder taken from reference TRBV30 and TRBJ1-1, is SQTIHQWPATLVQPVGSPLSLECTVEGTSNPNLYWYRQAAGRGLQLLFYSVGIGQISSEVPQNLSASRPQDRQFILSSKKLLLSDSGFYLCASTGVSSTEAFFGQGTRLTVV.

The chain joins TRBV2 to TRBJ1-4; D is ambiguous. V lost 5 bases and J lost 8, with 15 bases in between. CDR1 and CDR2 from the germline V gene are SNHLY and FYNNEI. This CDR3 contains 14 residues. The CDR3 region is CASSKTGNFEKLFF. CDR3 bases: TGTGCCAGCAGTAAAACCGGGAACTTCGAAAAACTGTTTTTT.

The chain recombines TRBV19 with TRBJ1-5; possible D gene TRBD1, 5 bases. The V gene's germline CDR1 is LNHDA and CDR2 SQIVND (reference sequence). The CDR3 runs 13 residues. V gave up 6 bases and J gave up 2 bases, with 8 bases separating them. CDR3 in DNA: TGTGCCAGTAGGGACACCCGCAATCAGCCCCAGCATTTT. The encoded protein is CASRDTRNQPQHF.

The gene calls are TRBV27 and TRBJ1-6; D not resolved. The CDR3 runs to 16 residues. V lost 5 bases to trimming and J lost 5 bases, with 16 bases between them. From germline, CDR1 is MNHEY and CDR2 SMNVEV (reference sequence). CDR3 coding DNA: TGTGCCAGCAGTACCTGGACGGGGAGCAATAATTCACCCCTCCACTTT. Translation: CASSTWTGSNNSPLHF.

V and J are TRBV7-2 and TRBJ1-1, with D unresolved. V lost 1 base, J lost 2 bases, and 11 bases lay in between. Germline loops: CDR1 SGHTA, CDR2 FQGNSA. This CDR3 comprises 15 residues. CDR3 DNA: TGTGCCAGCAGCTTAGTTGGAGGGCTTAACACTGAAGCTTTCTTT. Translated: CASSLVGGLNTEAFF.

The chain combines TRBV5-8 with TRBJ1-5; D gene uncertain. Germline CDR1 and CDR2: SGHTS and YDEGEE. The CDR3 covers 14 residues. V gave up 0 bases and J gave up 2 bases, with 6 bases separating them. The CDR3 here is CASSLALGNQPQHF. For the CDR3, the DNA is TGTGCCAGCAGCTTGGCATTGGGCAATCAGCCCCAGCATTTT.